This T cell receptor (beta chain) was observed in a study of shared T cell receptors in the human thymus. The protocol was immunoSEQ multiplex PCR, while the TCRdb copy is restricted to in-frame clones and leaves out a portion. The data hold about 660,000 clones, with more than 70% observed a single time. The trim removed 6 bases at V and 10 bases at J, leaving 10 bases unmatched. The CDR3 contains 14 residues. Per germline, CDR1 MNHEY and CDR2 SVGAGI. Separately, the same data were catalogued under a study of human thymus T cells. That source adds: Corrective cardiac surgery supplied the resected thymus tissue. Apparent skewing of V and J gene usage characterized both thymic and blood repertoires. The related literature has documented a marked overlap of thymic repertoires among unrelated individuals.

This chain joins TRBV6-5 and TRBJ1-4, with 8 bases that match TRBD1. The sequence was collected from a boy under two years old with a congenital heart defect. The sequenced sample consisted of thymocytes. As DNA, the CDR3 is TGTGCCAGCAGCCAGGGGGCGCTTGGCCCAAAACTGTTTTTT. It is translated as CASSQGALGPKLFF.